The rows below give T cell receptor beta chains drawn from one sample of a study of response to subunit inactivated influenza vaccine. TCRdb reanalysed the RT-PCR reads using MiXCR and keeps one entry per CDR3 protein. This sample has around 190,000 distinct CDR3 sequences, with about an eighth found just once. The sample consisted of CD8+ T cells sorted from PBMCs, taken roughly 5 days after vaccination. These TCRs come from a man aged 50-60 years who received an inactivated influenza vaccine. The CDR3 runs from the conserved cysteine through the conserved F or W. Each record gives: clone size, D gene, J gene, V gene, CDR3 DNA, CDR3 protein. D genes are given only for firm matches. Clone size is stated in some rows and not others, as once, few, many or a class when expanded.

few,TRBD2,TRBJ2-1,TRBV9,TGTGCCAGCAGCGAACCCGCGGGGGGGCCCTACAATGAGCAGTTCTTC,CASSEPAGGPYNEQFF
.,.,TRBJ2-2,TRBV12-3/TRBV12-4,TGTGCCAGCATCCCCGGGGTCCTCACCGGGGAGCTGTTTTTT,CASIPGVLTGELFF
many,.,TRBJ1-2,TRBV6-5,TGTGCCAGCAGTTACTCGTCCGGGGATGGCTACACCTTC,CASSYSSGDGYTF
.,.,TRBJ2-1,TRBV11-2,TGTGCCAGCAGCTTAGATCCGGGGGGCCCTTGGGGAGAGCAGTTCTTC,CASSLDPGGPWGEQFF
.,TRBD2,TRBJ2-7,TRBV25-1,TGTGCCAGCAGTGTCCAAGCGGGAGGGCAGTACTTC,CASSVQAGGQYF
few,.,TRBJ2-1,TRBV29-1,TGCAGCGTCCCCAGGGACGCAATCTCCTACAATGAGCAGTTCTTC,CSVPRDAISYNEQFF
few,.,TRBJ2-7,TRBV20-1,TGCAGTGCTAGTCGGACCCACGCCTCCTACGAGCAGTACTTC,CSASRTHASYEQYF
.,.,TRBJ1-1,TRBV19,TGTGCCAGTAGTATAGGCGCAGGGTTGAACACTGAAGCTTTCTTT,CASSIGAGLNTEAFF
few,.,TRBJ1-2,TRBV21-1,TGTGCCAGCAGCAACAGACACTATGGCTACACCTTC,CASSNRHYGYTF
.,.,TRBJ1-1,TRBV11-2,TGTGCCAGCAGCACAATGCTCAAGAACACTGAAGCTTTCTTT,CASSTMLKNTEAFF
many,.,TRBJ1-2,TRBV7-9,TGTGCCAGCAGCTTCATGGGGGGCCCTGGCTACACCTTC,CASSFMGGPGYTF
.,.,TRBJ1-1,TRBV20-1,TGCAGTGCTAGAGACAGGTCGAACACTGAAGCTTTCTTT,CSARDRSNTEAFF
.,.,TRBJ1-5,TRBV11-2,TGTGCCAACAGCCTCGGGAGGGGGCAGCCCCAGCATTTT,CANSLGRGQPQHF
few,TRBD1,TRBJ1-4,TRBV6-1,TGTGCCAGCAGTGAATCTGGACAGGCCTCTAATGAAAAACTGTTTTTT,CASSESGQASNEKLFF
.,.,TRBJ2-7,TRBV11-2,TGTGCCAGCAGCTTACTCCTCAAACCCCACGAGCAGTACTTC,CASSLLLKPHEQYF
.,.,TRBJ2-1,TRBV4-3,TGCACCAGCAGCCAAGATGGAGGGGGGCTTTACAATGAGCAGTTCTTC,CTSSQDGGGLYNEQFF
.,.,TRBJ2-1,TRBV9,TGTGCCAGCAGCGCGCCCCCCTACAATGAGCAGTTCTTC,CASSAPPYNEQFF
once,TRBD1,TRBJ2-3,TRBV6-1,TGTGCCAGCAGTCCACAACCACTAAGACAGGGGATTTCCACAGATACGCAGTATTTT,CASSPQPLRQGISTDTQYF
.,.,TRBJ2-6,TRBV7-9,TGTGCCAGCAGTTCAACACTCCCAATCTCTGGGGCCAACGTCCTGACTTTC,CASSSTLPISGANVLTF
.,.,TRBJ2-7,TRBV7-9,TGTGCCAGCAGCACCGGGACGTCCTACGAGCAGTACTTC,CASSTGTSYEQYF
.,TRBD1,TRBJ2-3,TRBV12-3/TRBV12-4,TGTGCCAGCATTAATGACAGGGACAACACAGATACGCAGTATTTT,CASINDRDNTDTQYF
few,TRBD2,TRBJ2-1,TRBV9,TGTGCCAGCAGCGTAGCACTAGCGGACAATGAGCAGTTCTTC,CASSVALADNEQFF
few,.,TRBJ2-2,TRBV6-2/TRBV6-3,TGTGCCAGCAGTTATGTACTAGCCAGTTACACCGGGGAGCTGTTTTTT,CASSYVLASYTGELFF
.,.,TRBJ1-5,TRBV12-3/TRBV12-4,TGTGCCAGCAGGCGGGGGCAGGGCAATCAGCCCCAGCATTTT,CASRRGQGNQPQHF
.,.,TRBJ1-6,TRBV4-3,TGCGCCAGCAGCCAAGACGGGGGCGCTTCACCCCTCCACTTT,CASSQDGGASPLHF
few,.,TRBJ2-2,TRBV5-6,TGTGCCAGCAGCTTGGGGTACGGGGAGCTGTTTTTT,CASSLGYGELFF
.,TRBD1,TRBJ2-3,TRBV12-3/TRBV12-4,TGTGCCAGCAGCCCGGGACAGGGGGTCCTCACAGATACGCAGTATTTT,CASSPGQGVLTDTQYF
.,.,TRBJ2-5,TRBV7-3,TGTGCCAGCAGCTTAACCGGGGCTGGGACCCAGTACTTC,CASSLTGAGTQYF
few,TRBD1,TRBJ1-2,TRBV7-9,TGTGCCAGCAGCGGAACAACAGGGGAGTCTAGACTTCGGTTAGACTTC,CASSGTTGESRLRLDF
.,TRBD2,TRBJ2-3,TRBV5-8,TGTGCCAGCAGCTTACTAGCGGAGAGCACAGATACGCAGTATTTT,CASSLLAESTDTQYF
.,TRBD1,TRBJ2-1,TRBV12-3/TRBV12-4,TGTGCCAGCAGTTCCGACCCAGGGGGTGAGCAGTTCTTC,CASSSDPGGEQFF
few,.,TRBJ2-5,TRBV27,TGTGCCAGCAGTTACTCAGGGGTCGGCGAGACCCAGTACTTC,CASSYSGVGETQYF
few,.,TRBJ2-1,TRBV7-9,TGTGCCAGCAGCTCCAGGGCGGGGCCTGAATACAATGAGCAGTTCTTC,CASSSRAGPEYNEQFF
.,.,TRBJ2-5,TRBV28,TGTGCCAGCAGTTCCCTTTACAAAGAGACCCAGTACTTC,CASSSLYKETQYF
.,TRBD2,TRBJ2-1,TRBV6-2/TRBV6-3,TGTGCCAGCAGCTACTTAGCGGGAGACTACAATGAGCAGTTCTTC,CASSYLAGDYNEQFF
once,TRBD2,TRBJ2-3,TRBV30,TGTGCCTGGAGTGTACGTGGCGGGGGAACAGATACGCAGTATTTT,CAWSVRGGGTDTQYF
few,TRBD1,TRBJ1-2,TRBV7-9,TGTGCCAGCAGCGTGGGACAGATCTATGGCTACACCTTC,CASSVGQIYGYTF
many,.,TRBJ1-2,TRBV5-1,TGCGCCAGCAGCTTGACAGTGGGAACCTACCATGGCTACACCTTC,CASSLTVGTYHGYTF